These T cell receptor beta chains were read from a single sample in a study of a mutant IDH1 vaccine in newly diagnosed glioma. These receptors' antigens are unknown. The table came from immunoSEQ multiplex PCR; TCRdb's copy has only in-frame clones and leaves some out. The sample includes some 60,000 clones, about four fifths seen only once; the top ten take approximately 3.8%. Source: PBMCs, taken from a glioma patient whose treatment included an IDH1 peptide vaccine. The origin of the receptors is a man younger than 45 with glioma. Each CDR3 is given with its conserved first and last residue. Each record gives: J gene, V gene, D gene, clone size, CDR3 DNA, CDR3 protein. A D gene is named only where the DNA matches it firmly. Expanded clones are given a class, and other clones once, few, many or no size at all.

>TRBJ2-1|TRBV27|.|once
TGTGCCAGCACGGGCAGCTCCTACAATGAGCAGTTCTTC
CASTGSSYNEQFF
>TRBJ2-7|TRBV19|.|.
TGTGCCAGTAGTATTGGGGGGCCCGGGACCTACGAGCAGTACTTC
CASSIGGPGTYEQYF
>TRBJ2-5|TRBV28|TRBD1|.
TGTGCCAGCAGTTCTGGGACAGGGGGCCGGGAGACCCAGTACTTC
CASSSGTGGRETQYF
>TRBJ2-7|TRBV6-5|TRBD1|.
TGTGCCAGCAGCCCTAGACAGGGACCCTACGAGCAGTACTTC
CASSPRQGPYEQYF
>TRBJ1-5|TRBV6-1|.|.
TGTGCCAGCAGTCCCACCAATTATCAGCCCCAGCATTTT
CASSPTNYQPQHF
>TRBJ2-5|TRBV19|TRBD1|.
TGTGCCAGTAGCCCGGGACAGGTGGGGGAGACCCAGTACTTC
CASSPGQVGETQYF
>TRBJ1-3|TRBV5-1|.|.
TGCGCCAGCAGCTTTTACTCCAGCTCTGGAAACACCATATATTTT
CASSFYSSSGNTIYF
>TRBJ2-7|TRBV2|TRBD1|few
TGTGCCAGCTCTTCGACAGGGGTTGTGGAGCAGTACTTC
CASSSTGVVEQYF
>TRBJ2-5|TRBV19|TRBD1|.
TGTGCCAGTAGTGGGGACAGAGGGGGTTATGAGACCCAGTACTTC
CASSGDRGGYETQYF
>TRBJ1-5|TRBV1|.|.
TGCACCCCCAGCCAGGGACAGGAGTCTCATAGCAATCAGCCCCAGCATTTT
CTPSQGQESHSNQPQHF
>TRBJ1-1|TRBV30|.|.
TGTGCCTGGAGTGTACGCGGGGTCATGAACACTGAAGCTTTCTTT
CAWSVRGVMNTEAFF
>TRBJ2-7|TRBV10-3|TRBD1|.
TGTGCCATCAGTGAGTCTATGACAGGGGGCATTTCTTACGAGCAGTACTTC
CAISESMTGGISYEQYF
>TRBJ2-2|TRBV7-3|.|.
TGTGCCAGCAGCTCCTGGAACACCGGGGAGCTGTTTTTT
CASSSWNTGELFF
>TRBJ1-3|TRBV7-2|.|.
TGTGCCAGCAGCTTAGGACATGCCTCTGGAAACACCATATATTTT
CASSLGHASGNTIYF
>TRBJ2-7|TRBV5-1|.|once
TGCGCCAGCAGCTTGGCCGGGGCGGGAAACGAGCAGTACTTC
CASSLAGAGNEQYF
>TRBJ1-1|TRBV7-8|.|.
TGTGCCAGCAGCTTGGTAAGGGCCCGAGCGAACACTGAAGCTTTCTTT
CASSLVRARANTEAFF
>TRBJ2-2|TRBV19|.|.
TGTGCCAGTAGTATAGGGTGGGGCACCGGGGAGCTGTTTTTT
CASSIGWGTGELFF
>TRBJ1-2|TRBV28|.|once
TGTGCCAGCAGTCGAGGACACGGAGGCTATGGCTACACCTTC
CASSRGHGGYGYTF
>TRBJ2-7|TRBV5-4|.|once
TGTGCCAGCAGCTTGGGGAGCAGCCGTCTGATGGAGCAGTACTTC
CASSLGSSRLMEQYF
>TRBJ2-3|TRBV2|TRBD1|.
TGTGCCAGCAGTGGGTGGACAGGCGAGACAGATACGCAGTATTTT
CASSGWTGETDTQYF
>TRBJ2-7|TRBV7-6|.|.
TGTGCCAGCAGCTTAGAAATAAGCGCCTACGAGCAGTACTTC
CASSLEISAYEQYF
>TRBJ1-3|TRBV5-1|.|.
TGCGCCAGCAGCTCTGGGGAACTTCAAACTGGAAACACCATATATTTT
CASSSGELQTGNTIYF
>TRBJ1-1|TRBV6-6|TRBD1|.
TGTGCCAGCAGGCCCGGGACAGGATTGGGGACTGAAGCTTTCTTT
CASRPGTGLGTEAFF
>TRBJ2-1|TRBV6-5|.|once
TGTGCCAGCACCCACGGAGGGATCAATGAGCAGTTCTTC
CASTHGGINEQFF
>TRBJ1-5|TRBV19|.|.
TGTGCCAGTAGTCGCGTCGGGGCGGCGGTTGGACAGCCCCAGCATTTT
CASSRVGAAVGQPQHF
>TRBJ1-1|TRBV27|.|.
TGTGCCAGCAGTTTTGGGGCGCAGGGTGAAGCTTTCTTT
CASSFGAQGEAFF
>TRBJ2-3|TRBV7-6|TRBD1|.
TGTGCCAGCAGCAAGGGACAGCTAAGCACAGATACGCAGTATTTT
CASSKGQLSTDTQYF
>TRBJ2-7|TRBV4-2|TRBD1|.
TGTGCCAGCAGCCAAGATGGGGGACAGGCTTCCTACGAGCAGTACTTC
CASSQDGGQASYEQYF
>TRBJ2-1|TRBV9|TRBD2|.
TGTGCCAGCAGCGCGACTAGCGGCAATGAGCAGTTCTTC
CASSATSGNEQFF
>TRBJ2-1|TRBV27|TRBD2|once
TGTGCCAGCAGTCCCCTGGGGAGGGCGAGCAATGAGCAGTTCTTC
CASSPLGRASNEQFF
>TRBJ2-7|TRBV21-1|.|.
TGTGCCAGCAGCAGGGACAGGGAAAGTGGGCAGTACTTC
CASSRDRESGQYF
>TRBJ2-7|TRBV7-2|TRBD2|.
TGTGCCAGCAGCTTAGCGCCGGGACTAGGACTGCCGGAGCAGTACTTC
CASSLAPGLGLPEQYF
>TRBJ2-5|TRBV6-5|.|.
TGTGCCAGCAGTTACGGACGGACGGACCAAGAGACCCAGTACTTC
CASSYGRTDQETQYF
>TRBJ1-3|TRBV6-5|.|.
TGTGCCAGCCAAACGGGCGTGGCTGGAAACACCATATATTTT
CASQTGVAGNTIYF
>TRBJ2-1|TRBV5-5|TRBD2|.
TGTGCCAGCAGCTTGATCAGCGGGAGGGCCTGGGAGCAGTTCTTC
CASSLISGRAWEQFF
>TRBJ2-1|TRBV7-8|TRBD2|.
TGTGCCAGCAGCTTAGTAGTGCCTAGCGGGATGCATGAGCAGTTCTTC
CASSLVVPSGMHEQFF
>TRBJ2-1|TRBV7-6|.|once
TGTGCCAGCAGCCCACTAGTTTTCTACAATGAGCAGTTCTTC
CASSPLVFYNEQFF
>TRBJ2-7|TRBV7-9|.|.
TGTGCCAGCAGCCCTTACACGGATGTATCCTACGAGCAGTACTTC
CASSPYTDVSYEQYF
>TRBJ2-7|TRBV7-9|.|.
TGTGCCAGCAGGGAGGGGGTCGAGCAGTACTTC
CASREGVEQYF
>TRBJ1-1|TRBV6-1|.|.
TGTGCCAGCAGTCGAACACACGGGACGGTTGAAGCTTTCTTT
CASSRTHGTVEAFF
>TRBJ1-1|TRBV7-2|.|.
TGTGCCAGCAGCTTGGTAGGGATGAACACTGAAGCTTTCTTT
CASSLVGMNTEAFF
>TRBJ2-1|TRBV21-1|.|.
TGTGCCAGCAGCAAACCAATGGGGGGAGACGATGAGCAGTTCTTC
CASSKPMGGDDEQFF
>TRBJ1-1|TRBV6-1|TRBD1|few
TGTGCCAGCAGTGAGGTCAGGGGGCGCGGGAACACTGAAGCTTTCTTT
CASSEVRGRGNTEAFF
>TRBJ1-1|TRBV16|.|.
TGTGCCAGCAGCCAATACTCAGGGGTTGCTTTCTTT
CASSQYSGVAFF
>TRBJ1-3|TRBV30|.|once
TGTGCCTGGAGGAGGAGCTCTGGAAACACCATATATTTT
CAWRRSSGNTIYF
>TRBJ1-1|TRBV6-1|.|.
TGTGCCAGCAGTGAACAAACAGGGCCCATGAACACTGAAGCTTTCTTT
CASSEQTGPMNTEAFF
>TRBJ2-1|TRBV19|.|.
TGTGCCAGTAGTACTCCCTGGGGGGGGCTGTACAATGAGCAGTTCTTC
CASSTPWGGLYNEQFF
>TRBJ2-3|TRBV27|.|.
TGTGCCAGCAGTCTAATTGCTAGGGATACGCAGTATTTT
CASSLIARDTQYF
>TRBJ2-6|TRBV9|TRBD1|.
TGTGCCAGCAGCGTAGGGACAGGGGGCGCGGGGGCCAACGTCCTGACTTTC
CASSVGTGGAGANVLTF
>TRBJ2-7|TRBV15|.|.
TGTGCCACCAGCAGCCTCCGGGTGGGATCCGAGCAGTACTTC
CATSSLRVGSEQYF
>TRBJ1-6|TRBV2|.|.
TGTGCCTCGTCACCCTCGTCACCCCTCCACTTT
CASSPSSPLHF
>TRBJ2-4|TRBV6-1|.|.
TGTGCCAGCAGCCCCCCCCGGAACATTCAGTACTTC
CASSPPRNIQYF
>TRBJ1-1|TRBV5-6|.|.
TGTGCCAGCAGCTTGGTGGACAGCCCTAAAGCTTTCTTT
CASSLVDSPKAFF
>TRBJ2-7|TRBV30|.|few
TGTGCCTGGAGTCTCGTGTCTCGTGGCGAGCAGTACTTC
CAWSLVSRGEQYF
>TRBJ2-5|TRBV27|.|.
TGTGCCAGCAGTTCTAGAGCTAGAGAGACCCAGTACTTC
CASSSRARETQYF